A selection of T cell receptor beta chains follows, all from one sample in a study of blood T cell repertoires in COVID-19. Here immunoSEQ multiplex PCR was the method, and the copy in TCRdb shows in-frame clones only, minus some. The sample carries approximately 180,000 clones, 88% recorded once. The sequenced sample consisted of peripheral blood. These receptors were taken from a man aged 40-50 years with active or convalescent COVID-19. Each CDR3 is given with its conserved first and last residue. D genes are given only for firm matches. The size of a clone is reported for some rows only, either as once, few or many, or as a class for expanded clones.

len | j_gene | v_gene | d_gene | abundance | CDR3aa | CDR3nt
15 | TRBJ1-6 | TRBV28 | TRBD1 | once | CASSPPRTGGSPLHF | TGTGCCAGCAGTCCCCCCAGGACAGGGGGTTCACCCCTCCACTTT
14 | TRBJ1-3 | TRBV7-8 | TRBD1 | - | CASSPGTAGNTIYF | TGTGCCAGCAGCCCTGGGACAGCCGGAAACACCATATATTTT
15 | TRBJ2-5 | TRBV27 | TRBD1 | - | CASSLGTGVVETQYF | TGTGCCAGCAGTTTAGGGACAGGGGTAGTAGAGACCCAGTACTTC
13 | TRBJ1-2 | TRBV6-5 | TRBD1 | - | CASSRQGAHGYTF | TGTGCCAGCAGCCGACAGGGGGCGCATGGCTACACCTTC
14 | TRBJ1-1 | TRBV6-5 | - | - | CASSPWTENTEAFF | TGTGCCAGCAGTCCCTGGACAGAGAACACTGAAGCTTTCTTT
16 | TRBJ2-3 | TRBV5-1 | - | - | CASSGGGTGGTDTQYF | TGCGCCAGCAGCGGGGGAGGAACAGGGGGCACAGATACGCAGTATTTT
12 | TRBJ2-3 | TRBV18 | - | once | CASSLAGDTQYF | TGTGCCAGCTCCCTGGCGGGAGATACGCAGTATTTT
14 | TRBJ1-1 | TRBV19 | TRBD1 | - | CASSLRTGGNRAFF | TGTGCCAGTAGTCTACGGACAGGGGGCAATCGGGCTTTCTTT
14 | TRBJ2-1 | TRBV27 | TRBD2 | - | CASSPSGAMDEQFF | TGTGCCAGCAGTCCTAGCGGGGCTATGGATGAGCAGTTCTTC
14 | TRBJ2-2 | TRBV11-3 | - | once | CASRKGGITGELFF | TGTGCCAGCAGGAAGGGGGGGATAACCGGGGAGCTGTTTTTT
15 | TRBJ2-3 | TRBV27 | - | - | CASQSGLGFTDTQYF | TGTGCCAGCCAGTCGGGGTTAGGCTTCACAGATACGCAGTATTTT
14 | TRBJ1-5 | TRBV29-1 | TRBD1 | - | CSVVPGGSNQPQHF | TGCAGCGTTGTCCCAGGGGGTAGCAATCAGCCCCAGCATTTT
13 | TRBJ2-3 | TRBV10-3 | TRBD2 | - | CAITAGMEDTQYF | TGTGCCATCACAGCGGGAATGGAAGATACGCAGTATTTT
14 | TRBJ2-1 | TRBV7-8 | - | - | CASSLAGSPNEQFF | TGTGCCAGCAGCTTAGCCGGGTCTCCCAATGAGCAGTTCTTC
13 | TRBJ2-7 | TRBV2 | TRBD1 | - | CASSRGQGYEQYF | TGTGCCAGCAGTAGAGGACAGGGCTACGAGCAGTACTTC
16 | TRBJ2-7 | TRBV6-2/TRBV6-3 | TRBD2 | - | CASSSGTSGNFYEQYF | TGTGCCAGCAGCTCCGGGACTAGCGGAAATTTCTACGAGCAGTACTTC
12 | TRBJ2-3 | TRBV3-1/TRBV3-2 | - | - | CASSTSTDTQYF | TGTGCCAGTTCCACTAGCACAGATACGCAGTATTTT
14 | TRBJ1-2 | TRBV7-8 | - | - | CASSLVLSNYGYTF | TGTGCCAGCAGCTTAGTTCTGTCTAACTATGGCTACACCTTC
11 | TRBJ2-7 | TRBV11-3 | - | once | CAAGQTYEQYF | TGTGCCGCGGGGCAGACCTACGAGCAGTACTTC
13 | TRBJ1-1 | TRBV5-1 | - | - | CASSFQEGTEAFF | TGCGCCAGCAGCTTCCAGGAGGGGACTGAAGCTTTCTTT
16 | TRBJ1-5 | TRBV19 | TRBD1 | - | CASSIRGAGSNQPQHF | TGTGCCAGTAGTATCAGGGGGGCTGGGAGCAATCAGCCCCAGCATTTT
12 | TRBJ1-1 | TRBV18 | - | - | CASSEMNTEAFF | TGTGCCAGCTCAGAGATGAACACTGAAGCTTTCTTT
15 | TRBJ1-1 | TRBV30 | - | - | CAWRYPFRGNTEAFF | TGTGCCTGGAGATACCCCTTCCGGGGGAACACTGAAGCTTTCTTT
14 | TRBJ1-4 | TRBV30 | - | - | CAWRPGATNEKLFF | TGTGCCTGGAGGCCAGGGGCAACTAATGAAAAACTGTTTTTT
15 | TRBJ2-5 | TRBV5-4 | - | - | CASSLQGLFQETQYF | TGTGCCAGCAGCTTACAGGGTTTGTTCCAAGAGACCCAGTACTTC
15 | TRBJ2-3 | TRBV19 | TRBD1 | - | CASSTGTARTDTQYF | TGTGCCAGTAGTACGGGGACAGCCCGCACAGATACGCAGTATTTT
13 | TRBJ2-7 | TRBV21-1 | - | - | CASRGLAAYEQYF | TGTGCCAGCAGAGGACTAGCAGCCTACGAGCAGTACTTC
14 | TRBJ2-1 | TRBV5-1 | TRBD1 | - | CASRDRSSYNEQFF | TGCGCCAGCAGGGACAGGAGCTCCTACAATGAGCAGTTCTTC
15 | TRBJ2-7 | TRBV27 | TRBD1 | once | CASSPGQGRFYEQYF | TGTGCCAGCAGTCCGGGACAGGGGAGATTCTACGAGCAGTACTTC
15 | TRBJ1-2 | TRBV7-2 | TRBD1 | once | CASSFVDRGGYGYTF | TGTGCCAGCAGCTTTGTAGACAGGGGTGGCTATGGCTACACCTTC
17 | TRBJ2-1 | TRBV6-1 | - | - | CASSALSRGTLNNEQFF | TGTGCCAGCAGTGCACTCTCCCGGGGAACCCTAAACAATGAGCAGTTCTTC
16 | TRBJ2-5 | TRBV19 | TRBD2 | once | CASSMAIAGEGETQYF | TGTGCCAGTAGTATGGCTATAGCGGGAGAGGGGGAGACCCAGTACTTC
15 | TRBJ2-7 | TRBV28 | TRBD1 | - | CASSLWGTGTYEQYF | TGTGCCAGCAGTTTATGGGGGACAGGTACCTACGAGCAGTACTTC
16 | TRBJ1-1 | TRBV28 | - | - | CASSDVTGTLNTEAFF | TGTGCCAGCAGTGACGTCACCGGGACTTTGAACACTGAAGCTTTCTTT
15 | TRBJ1-5 | TRBV5-1 | TRBD1 | - | CASSEGQKSNQPQHF | TGCGCCAGCAGCGAGGGACAGAAAAGCAATCAGCCCCAGCATTTT
14 | TRBJ1-1 | TRBV19 | - | - | CASTLRGWDTEAFF | TGTGCCAGCACCCTGCGGGGTTGGGACACTGAAGCTTTCTTT
14 | TRBJ2-7 | TRBV7-9 | - | - | CASSATGPPGEQYF | TGTGCCAGCAGCGCCACTGGGCCTCCTGGGGAGCAGTACTTC
11 | TRBJ1-1 | TRBV7-2 | - | - | CASSLLEKAFF | TGTGCCAGCAGCTTATTGGAGAAAGCTTTCTTT
16 | TRBJ2-5 | TRBV19 | TRBD2 | - | CASSIGGGGRQETQYF | TGTGCCAGTAGTATAGGAGGAGGCGGGAGACAAGAGACCCAGTACTTC
17 | TRBJ2-5 | TRBV9 | - | - | CASSVRGGINPPETQYF | TGTGCCAGCAGCGTACGAGGAGGAATCAACCCCCCAGAGACCCAGTACTTC
13 | TRBJ2-3 | TRBV5-1 | TRBD2 | - | CASSATSGSPQYF | TGCGCCAGCAGCGCGACTAGCGGAAGCCCACAGTATTTT
16 | TRBJ2-2 | TRBV27 | - | - | CASTRLRGAGTGELFF | TGTGCCAGCACCAGACTCAGGGGGGCGGGAACCGGGGAGCTGTTTTTT
13 | TRBJ2-5 | TRBV6-4 | TRBD2 | - | CASSGARGETQYF | TGTGCCAGCAGTGGAGCGCGGGGGGAGACCCAGTACTTC
15 | TRBJ2-1 | TRBV24-1 | - | - | CATSDPRGPDNEQFF | TGTGCCACCAGTGACCCGCGGGGACCCGACAATGAGCAGTTCTTC
17 | TRBJ1-5 | TRBV6-1 | - | once | CASSVSTETYSNQPQHF | TGTGCCAGCAGTGTCTCGACGGAGACGTATAGCAATCAGCCCCAGCATTTT
15 | TRBJ1-1 | TRBV5-1 | TRBD1 | - | CASSLPGQGATEAFF | TGCGCCAGCAGCTTACCGGGACAGGGGGCGACTGAAGCTTTCTTT
14 | TRBJ2-3 | TRBV14 | - | - | CASSQDYDSGAQYF | TGTGCCAGCAGCCAAGATTACGACTCAGGGGCGCAGTATTTT
15 | TRBJ2-2 | TRBV5-4 | TRBD1 | - | CASSTQGVNTGELFF | TGTGCCAGCAGCACTCAGGGGGTGAACACCGGGGAGCTGTTTTTT
19 | TRBJ2-3 | TRBV5-8 | TRBD2 | - | CASSLGSSGIVGSTDTQYF | TGTGCCAGCAGCCTGGGATCGAGCGGGATTGTGGGAAGCACAGATACGCAGTATTTT
19 | TRBJ2-1 | TRBV7-3 | TRBD2 | - | CASSLTGLLTSGGAAEQFF | TGTGCCAGCAGCTTAACCGGTTTGTTGACTAGCGGGGGGGCGGCTGAGCAGTTCTTC
13 | TRBJ1-1 | TRBV12-3/TRBV12-4 | - | - | CASSFVRNTEAFF | TGTGCCAGCAGTTTCGTCAGGAACACTGAAGCTTTCTTT
15 | TRBJ2-3 | TRBV5-4 | TRBD2 | - | CASSLSGGPTDTQYF | TGTGCCAGCAGCTTGTCGGGAGGGCCCACAGATACGCAGTATTTT
15 | TRBJ2-1 | TRBV2 | TRBD2 | - | CASSRTSGTYNEQFF | TGTGCCAGCAGCCGGACTAGCGGCACCTACAATGAGCAGTTCTTC
15 | TRBJ2-5 | TRBV6-6 | - | - | CASSAYRVPGETQYF | TGTGCCAGCAGTGCATACCGGGTCCCTGGGGAGACCCAGTACTTC